This paragraph reports one TCR beta chain. The antigen remains unidentified. The CDR3 totals 16 residues. Trimming took 4 bases from V and 2 from J, leaving 15 bases between them. Germline CDR1 reads SGHRS; CDR2 reads YFSETQ. Deep was the level used in running the assay. Repertoires were generated with immunoSEQ multiplex PCR, while TCRdb's copy carries only in-frame clones and drops some. Found here are 950,000 to 1,100,000 clones, approximately 78% of them singletons; the top ten hold 0.6% to 0.7%. The data are from a study of shared clonotypes between healthy human individuals. Findings and limits, study-wide: Generally, estimated richness proved larger in naive subsets than it did in memory subsets.

The specimen sequenced was memory CD4+ T cells from PBMCs. This sample's subset: CD45RA-negative fraction. The chain links TRBV5-1 to TRBJ1-4; possibly TRBD1 for D (6 bases). This sequence was found in a man younger than 35 in good health. Some clones in this sample may be carry-over from other donors' samples. CDR3 in amino acids: CASSRLGRGTNEKLFF. CDR3 coding DNA: TGCGCCAGCAGCCGCCTCGGGAGGGGGACTAATGAAAAACTGTTTTTT.